The present T cell receptor beta chain was sequenced within a study of blood T cell repertoires in COVID-19. Study at large: PBMCs, B-cell-depleted T cells, or T cells were the source of the cDNA or gDNA that made up the material.

Germline V gene data show CDR1 as SEHNR and CDR2 as FQNEAQ (reference sequence). The CDR3 is 16 amino acids. V was trimmed by 1 base and J by 0 bases, leaving 10 bases between them. In the authors' workflow: Nucleated cell number was recorded as an estimate derived from reference gene primer amplification. Only in-frame clones appear in the TCRdb table, and some are missing; sequencing was by immunoSEQ multiplex PCR. D and trimming were read from the DNA, whereas the V and J calls and clone size are those reported in that table. The profile shows tens of thousands of clones, around 79% of them singletons.

The rearrangement joins TRBV7-9 to TRBJ1-3; D not resolved. This clonotype was obtained from a human donor in a cohort sampled during active COVID-19. The specimen was peripheral blood. The CDR3 sequence: CASSLVGRGSGNTIYF. CDR3 sequence (DNA): TGTGCCAGCAGCTTAGTCGGACGGGGCTCTGGAAACACCATATATTTT.